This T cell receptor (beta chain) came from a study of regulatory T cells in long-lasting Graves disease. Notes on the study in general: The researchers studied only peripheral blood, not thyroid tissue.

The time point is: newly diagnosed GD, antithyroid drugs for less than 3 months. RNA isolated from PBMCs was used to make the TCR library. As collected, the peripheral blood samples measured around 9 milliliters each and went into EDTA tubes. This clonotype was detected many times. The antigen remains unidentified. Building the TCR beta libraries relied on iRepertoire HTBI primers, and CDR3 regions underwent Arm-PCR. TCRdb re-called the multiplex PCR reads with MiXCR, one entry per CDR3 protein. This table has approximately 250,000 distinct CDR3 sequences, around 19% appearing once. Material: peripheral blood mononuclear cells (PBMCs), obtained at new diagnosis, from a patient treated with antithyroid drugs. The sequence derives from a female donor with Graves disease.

CDR3 nucleotide sequence: TGTGCCAGCAGCGGGACAGGGTACCTAGCGGGAGTGTCCTACAATGAGCAGTTCTTC. It specifies CASSGTGYLAGVSYNEQFF. V and J are TRBV28 and TRBJ2-1, with D tentatively TRBD2 (10 bases). The ends were cut back, 6 bases at V and 1 base at J, with 25 bases in the middle. Looked up from germline, CDR1 is MDHEN and CDR2 is SYDVKM. The CDR3 extends over 19 amino acids.